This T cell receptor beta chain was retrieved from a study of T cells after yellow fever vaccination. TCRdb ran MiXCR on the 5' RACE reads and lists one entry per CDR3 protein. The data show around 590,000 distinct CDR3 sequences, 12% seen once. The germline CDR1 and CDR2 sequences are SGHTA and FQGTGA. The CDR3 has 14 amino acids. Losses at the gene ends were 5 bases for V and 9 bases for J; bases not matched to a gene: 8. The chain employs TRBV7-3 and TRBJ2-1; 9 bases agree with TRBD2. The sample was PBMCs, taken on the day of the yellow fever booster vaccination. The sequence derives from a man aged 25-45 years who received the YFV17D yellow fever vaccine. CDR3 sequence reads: CASSLSGSGSEQFF. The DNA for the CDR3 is TGTGCCAGCAGCCTTAGCGGGAGTGGGAGTGAGCAGTTCTTC.